The following is a TCR beta chain sequence with its context. Other nucleotide sequences from this sample produce the same CDR3. This entry belongs to a study of T cell changes during pregnancy in multiple sclerosis. Method: immunoSEQ multiplex PCR; TCRdb's copy keeps in-frame clones and lacks some. This table has around 56,000 clones, 92% appearing once. V dropped 0 bases and J dropped 3; count of bases not matched to a gene: 0. Germline V gene sequence: CDR1 SGHRS, CDR2 YFSETQ. The CDR3 loop spans 14 amino acids. The chain combines TRBV5-1 with TRBJ2-3; 8 bases map to TRBD2. Sequenced material: peripheral blood, taken in the third trimester of pregnancy. This sequence was found in a female donor in good health, enrolled as a control in a pregnancy study. The CDR3 loop reads CASSLAGGTDTQYF. In DNA form, the CDR3 reads TGCGCCAGCAGCTTGGCGGGAGGGACAGATACGCAGTATTTT.